This T cell receptor beta chain appears in the sequencing data of a study of cytomegalovirus exposure and HLA in healthy donors. Trimming cost V 5 bases and J 3 bases; bases outside gene matches: 6. Germline CDR1 reads PRHDT; CDR2 reads FYEKMQ (reference sequence). The CDR3 runs 15 residues. Primers: 60 Vbeta forward and 13 Jbeta reverse. Generated by immunoSEQ multiplex PCR, the TCRdb table keeps only in-frame clones and is missing some. This table holds about 160,000 clones, 60% to 85% found once. Study-level points and caveats: Some V segments, TRBV6-2 and TRBV6-3 among them, were indistinguishable and were therefore excluded.

This clone was detected only a few times. Its antigen is unidentified. The chain uses TRBV13 and TRBJ1-4; 7 bases line up with TRBD1. Input material: PBMCs. The source of this sequence is a woman between 45 and 65 years old in good health and CMV-seropositive. CDR3 amino acids: CASSPGTASNEKLFF. CDR3 sequence (DNA): TGTGCCAGCAGCCCTGGGACAGCGTCTAATGAAAAACTGTTTTTT.